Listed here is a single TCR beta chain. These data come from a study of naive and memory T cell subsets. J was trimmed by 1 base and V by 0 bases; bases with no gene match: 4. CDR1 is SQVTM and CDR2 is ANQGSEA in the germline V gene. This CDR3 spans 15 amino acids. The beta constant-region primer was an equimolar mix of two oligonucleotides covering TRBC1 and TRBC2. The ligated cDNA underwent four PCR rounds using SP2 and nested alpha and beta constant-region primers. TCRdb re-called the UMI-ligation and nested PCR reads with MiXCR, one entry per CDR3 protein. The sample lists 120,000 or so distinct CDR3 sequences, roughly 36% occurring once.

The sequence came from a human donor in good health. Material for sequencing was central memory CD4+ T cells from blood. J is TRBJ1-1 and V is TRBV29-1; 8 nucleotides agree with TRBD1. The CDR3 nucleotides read TGCAGCGTTGAAGAACAGGGGGAGAAGAACACTGAAGCTTTCTTT. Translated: CSVEEQGEKNTEAFF.